These T cell receptor beta chains were read from a single sample in a study of tumor and adjacent non-tumor tissue in lung cancer. TCRdb ran MiXCR on the multiplex PCR reads and lists one entry per CDR3 protein. The sample has 100,000 to 120,000 distinct CDR3 sequences; under 90% are singletons. The sequenced sample was lung tumor tissue. These receptors originate from a man aged 65 to 79 with non-small cell lung cancer. Each CDR3 is given with its conserved first and last residue. A D gene is named only where the DNA matches it firmly. Only part of the rows carry a size: once, few, many, or a class if the clone is expanded.

TRBV10-3	TRBD1	TRBJ2-2	.	TGCGCCATCACTACAGGGGCAAGTTACAACGGGGAGCTGTTTTTT	CAITTGASYNGELFF
TRBV7-8	.	TRBJ2-4	.	TGTGCCAGCGTCGAGTGGAACAAAAACATTCAGTACTTC	CASVEWNKNIQYF
TRBV5-4	TRBD1	TRBJ1-1	.	TGTTGGAGCAGGCCGACAGGGGGCAGGATGAACACTGAAGCTTTCTTT	CWSRPTGGRMNTEAFF
TRBV29-1	.	TRBJ1-1	.	TGCAGCGTCGATGCGGAGAGGCCTGAAGCTTTCTTT	CSVDAERPEAFF
TRBV28	.	TRBJ1-2	.	TGTGCCATCAGTTCCACCAGTCCTCTCGGTCGGGATGGCTACACCTTC	CAISSTSPLGRDGYTF
TRBV11-3	.	TRBJ2-1	.	TGTGCCGGCAGCTTAGATCCCACTAGGGGCAGGGGTGAGCAGTTCTTC	CAGSLDPTRGRGEQFF
TRBV12-3/TRBV12-4	.	TRBJ1-1	.	TGTGCCAGCAAACTGACAGATGCCAACACTGAAGCTTTCTTT	CASKLTDANTEAFF
TRBV11-3	.	TRBJ1-1	.	TGTGCCAGCAGCCCCGCCACCGCAAGGGACGATGAAGCTTTCTTT	CASSPATARDDEAFF
TRBV5-4	TRBD2	TRBJ2-5	.	TGTCCCAGCAGCTTGGGTAGCGGGGGTGTGTGGGAGACCCAGTATTTC	CPSSLGSGGVWETQYF
TRBV4-1	.	TRBJ2-7	.	TGCGCCAGCAGCAAAGGAGGGGATTCTGAAGAGCAGTACTTC	CASSKGGDSEEQYF
TRBV12-3/TRBV12-4	.	TRBJ2-2	few	TGTGCCAGCAGTCCCCAACATGGGAATACCGGGGAGCTGTTCTTT	CASSPQHGNTGELFF
TRBV20-1	.	TRBJ1-3	.	TGCAGTATTGGAGATCGGATAGCAGGGGAGAAAAACACCATATATTTT	CSIGDRIAGEKNTIYF
TRBV12-3/TRBV12-4	TRBD1	TRBJ1-3	once	TGTGCCAGCTGTCGTCCTGGGACAGGGATCGGCTCCGGAAACACCATATATTTT	CASCRPGTGIGSGNTIYF
TRBV20-1	.	TRBJ2-5	.	TGCAGTGCTAGAGTTAACTCCGGGGTCGGGGAGACCCAGTACTTC	CSARVNSGVGETQYF
TRBV20-1	TRBD2	TRBJ2-3	.	TGCAGTGCTCCACCTGCGGGAGGGCCGAATACGCAGTATTTT	CSAPPAGGPNTQYF
TRBV21-1	.	TRBJ2-3	few	TGTGCCAGCAGCAAAGTGATCAGGTTTCGGACAGGAGGCCCAGATACGCAGTATTTT	CASSKVIRFRTGGPDTQYF
TRBV6-1	.	TRBJ1-5	.	TGTACCAGCAGTGAAGAGACAGGTGGCGTTCAGCCCCAGCATTTT	CTSSEETGGVQPQHF
TRBV6-2/TRBV6-3	.	TRBJ2-2	.	TGTGCCAGTAGTACAAACCCCCGGGATCACAGCGGGGAGCTGTTTTTT	CASSTNPRDHSGELFF
TRBV29-1	.	TRBJ2-1	.	TGCAGCGCTGTGGGGAGGGACACAAACAATGAGCAATTGTTC	CSAVGRDTNNEQLF
TRBV20-1	.	TRBJ1-1	.	TGCAATGCTACCCGTGAGCTTGTAAGCGCTGAAGCTTTCTTT	CNATRELVSAEAFF
TRBV12-3/TRBV12-4	.	TRBJ1-2	many	TGTGCCAGCAGTTTCGGGCCGAACTATGGCTACACCTTC	CASSFGPNYGYTF
TRBV4-1	.	TRBJ1-2	.	TGCGCCAGCAGCCAAGGACCAGGGCTTTACTTCTATGGCTACACTTTC	CASSQGPGLYFYGYTF
TRBV7-8	TRBD1	TRBJ1-5	few	TGTGCCAGCAACTTAGCCCAGGGGGCCGGCCAGCCTCAGCATTTT	CASNLAQGAGQPQHF
TRBV6-5	.	TRBJ1-2	.	TGTGCCAGCAGTTACTCGGGAGAAGGGTATGGCTACACTTTC	CASSYSGEGYGYTF
TRBV29-1	TRBD2	TRBJ2-2	.	TGCAGCGTGTACGGGACTAGCGGAACGAACACCGGGGAGCTGTTTTTT	CSVYGTSGTNTGELFF
TRBV2	.	TRBJ1-5	.	TGTGCCAGCTGTGAAGGATGGGAGCAGCCCCAGCATTTT	CASCEGWEQPQHF
TRBV4-1	TRBD2	TRBJ2-7	.	TGCGCCAGCAGCAAAGGACTAGCGGGCTCCTACGACCAGTATTTC	CASSKGLAGSYDQYF
TRBV7-8	.	TRBJ2-2	many	TGTGCCAGCAGCTTAGGAACCGGGGAGCTGTTTTTT	CASSLGTGELFF
TRBV4-1	.	TRBJ2-2	.	TGCGCCAGCAGCCGAGTTTCATTTTGGGCGGGATCAGTCACCAGAGAGCTGTTTTTT	CASSRVSFWAGSVTRELFF
TRBV6-1	TRBD1	TRBJ2-1	.	TGTGTCAGCAGTGGGACAGGGGAATTGGGTGAGCAGTTATTC	CVSSGTGELGEQLF
TRBV29-1	TRBD2	TRBJ2-3	once	TGCAGCGCAAACACGACTAGCGTGGGCACAGATACGCAGTATTTT	CSANTTSVGTDTQYF
TRBV5-8	.	TRBJ1-6	few	TGTGCCAGCAGCCTCCTACAGGGCGGAAATTCACCCCTCCACTTT	CASSLLQGGNSPLHF